Listed below are T cell receptor beta chains from one sample, sequenced in a study of long-term antiretroviral therapy in people with HIV. TCRdb's copy holds only in-frame clones and misses some; the assay was immunoSEQ multiplex PCR. The table includes approximately 10,000 clones, around 84% detected once. The sequences come from unsorted PBMCs, collected less than 7.5 years after starting antiretroviral therapy. All receptors derive from a man aged 45 to 65 with HIV. CDR3s include the opening cysteine and the closing phenylalanine or tryptophan. A D gene is named only where the DNA matches it firmly. Size tells how often a clone was seen (once, few, many) or the class of an expanded clone, and some rows leave it out.

>TRBV28|.|TRBJ1-1|.|15
CASSSMRQVNTEAFF
TGTGCCAGCAGTTCAATGAGACAGGTGAACACTGAAGCTTTCTTT
>TRBV6-5|.|TRBJ1-1|.|13
CASSYRQNTEAFF
TGTGCCAGCAGTTACAGGCAGAACACTGAAGCTTTCTTT
>TRBV6-5|.|TRBJ2-2|.|14
CASSYGPNTGELFF
TGTGCCAGCAGTTACGGGCCGAACACCGGGGAGCTGTTTTTT
>TRBV6-1|.|TRBJ1-1|.|15
CASSVVGGEGTEAFF
TGTGCCAGCAGTGTTGTCGGGGGAGAGGGAACTGAAGCTTTCTTT
>TRBV5-1|.|TRBJ2-7|.|13
CASSVGSSYEQYF
TGCGCCAGCAGCGTCGGGAGCTCCTACGAGCAGTACTTC
>TRBV21-1|.|TRBJ2-7|.|16
CASSQEPGQVHEEQYF
TGTGCCAGCAGCCAAGAACCGGGACAGGTTCACGAAGAGCAGTACTTC
>TRBV28|once|TRBJ1-1|.|13
CASSLRDNTEAFF
TGTGCCAGCAGTTTAAGGGATAACACTGAAGCTTTCTTT
>TRBV6-6|.|TRBJ1-1|TRBD1|15
CASSYSGQGNTEAFF
TGTGCCAGCAGTTATTCCGGACAGGGGAACACTGAAGCTTTCTTT
>TRBV27|few|TRBJ1-2|TRBD1|12
CASRTGGNGYTF
TGTGCCAGCCGGACAGGGGGAAATGGCTACACCTTC
>TRBV18|.|TRBJ1-1|TRBD1|13
CASATGYNTEAFF
TGTGCCAGCGCGACAGGGTATAACACTGAAGCTTTCTTT
>TRBV5-1|.|TRBJ2-3|.|12
CASSLDHDTQYF
TGCGCCAGCAGCTTGGACCACGATACGCAGTATTTT
>TRBV7-9|.|TRBJ1-2|.|16
CASSHSLLQQLYGYTF
TGTGCCAGCAGCCACAGCTTACTACAGCAACTCTATGGCTACACCTTC
>TRBV4-1|.|TRBJ2-7|TRBD1|14
CASSLGQGAEEQYF
TGCGCCAGCAGCTTGGGACAGGGGGCAGAGGAGCAGTACTTC
>TRBV9|.|TRBJ2-2|.|14
CASESGQNTGELFF
TGTGCCAGCGAAAGCGGCCAGAACACCGGGGAGCTGTTTTTT
>TRBV19|.|TRBJ2-1|TRBD2|15
CASSPWGGLNNEQFF
TGTGCCAGTAGTCCTTGGGGGGGTTTAAACAATGAGCAGTTCTTC
>TRBV27|.|TRBJ1-6|TRBD1|14
CATRRGQINSPLHF
TGTGCCACAAGACGGGGACAGATTAATTCACCCCTCCACTTT
>TRBV7-8|.|TRBJ2-1|TRBD1|16
CASSLTMTGGYNEQFF
TGTGCCAGCAGCTTAACCATGACAGGGGGGTACAATGAGCAGTTCTTC
>TRBV4-1|.|TRBJ1-1|.|15
CASSQEERGTTEAFF
TGCGCCAGCAGCCAAGAGGAGAGGGGGACCACTGAAGCTTTCTTT
>TRBV23-1|.|TRBJ2-7|.|15
CASSQTDGPSYEQYF
TGCGCCAGCAGTCAGACGGACGGACCGTCCTACGAGCAGTACTTC
>TRBV5-4|.|TRBJ2-7|.|14
CASSLDGTSYEQYF
TGTGCCAGCAGCTTAGACGGAACTTCTTACGAGCAGTACTTC
>TRBV9|.|TRBJ2-7|.|16
CASSSSSRNPSYEQYF
TGTGCCAGCAGCTCTTCCTCCAGGAACCCGTCCTACGAGCAGTACTTC
>TRBV10-3|.|TRBJ2-7|TRBD2|16
CAISEPTSGAAYEQYF
TGTGCCATCAGTGAGCCTACTAGCGGGGCGGCCTACGAGCAGTACTTC